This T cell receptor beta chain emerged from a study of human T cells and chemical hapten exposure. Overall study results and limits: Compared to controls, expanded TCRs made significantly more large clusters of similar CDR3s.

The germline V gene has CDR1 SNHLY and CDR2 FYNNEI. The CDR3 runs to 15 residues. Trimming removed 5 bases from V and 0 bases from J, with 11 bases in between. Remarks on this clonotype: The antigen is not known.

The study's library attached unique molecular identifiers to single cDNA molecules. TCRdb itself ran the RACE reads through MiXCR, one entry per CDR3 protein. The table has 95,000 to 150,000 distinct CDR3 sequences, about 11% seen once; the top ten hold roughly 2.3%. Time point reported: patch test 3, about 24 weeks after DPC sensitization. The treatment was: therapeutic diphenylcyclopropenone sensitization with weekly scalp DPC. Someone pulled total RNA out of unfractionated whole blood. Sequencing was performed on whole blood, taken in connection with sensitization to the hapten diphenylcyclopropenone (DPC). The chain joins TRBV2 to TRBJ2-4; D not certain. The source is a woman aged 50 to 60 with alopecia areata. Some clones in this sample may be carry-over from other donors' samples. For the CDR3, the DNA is TGTGCCAGCAGTTTCAGTGGTCTAGCCAAAAACATTCAGTACTTC. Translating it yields CASSFSGLAKNIQYF.